The 22 T cell receptor beta chains below all came from one sample that was sequenced in a study of shared clonotypes between healthy human individuals. The protocol was immunoSEQ multiplex PCR, while the TCRdb copy is restricted to in-frame clones and leaves out a portion. The sample consists of 1.5 million to 2.5 million clones, about 95% of them appearing once. CD8 cells regarded as naive lacked CD45RO, were positively chosen for CCR7, and omitted terminally differentiated effector memory CD45RA+ cells. The sequencing input was naive CD8+ T cells sorted from blood. The receptors shown here come from a man younger than 35 in good health.

The chain couples TRBV6-6 to TRBJ2-7; possible D gene TRBD2, 6 bases. With 7 bases removed from V and 3 bases from J, the gap between germline ends came to 10 bases. The CDR3 totals 12 residues. The V gene's germline CDR1 is MNHNY and CDR2 SVGAGI (reference sequence). CDR3 DNA: TGTGCCAGCACCCTGGGAGGCTACGAGCAGTACTTC. It specifies CASTLGGYEQYF.

As to this clone: Distinct nucleotide sequences in the sample also encode this CDR3. V usage is TRBV6-5 and J usage is TRBJ1-1; D gene ambiguous. The CDR3 has 14 amino acids. Germline lookup yields CDR1 MNHEY and CDR2 SVGAGI. V lost 2 bases and J lost 1, with 8 bases in between. CDR3 in DNA: TGTGCCAGCAGTTACGGTGGTGAGAACACTGAAGCTTTCTTT. Residues: CASSYGGENTEAFF.

The V call is TRBV4-3, the J call TRBJ2-3; 12 bases map to TRBD2. CDR3 size: 18 residues. CDR1 is LGHNA, CDR2 YSLEER, per germline. J gave up 2 bases and V 0 bases, and 6 bases lay outside the gene matches. The CDR3 is CASSQDNPSGRATDTQYF. DNA of the CDR3: TGCGCCAGCAGCCAAGATAATCCTAGCGGGAGGGCCACAGATACGCAGTATTTT.

A remark on this clone: The sample has other DNA sequences that encode this CDR3 too. The gene calls are TRBV28 and TRBJ2-5; 9 nucleotides align to TRBD2. Germline V gene lookup returns CDR1 MDHEN and CDR2 SYDVKM. CDR3 length: 15 residues. V trimming: 2 bases; J trimming: 0 bases; junction bases outside the gene matches: 1. The CDR3 DNA reads as TGTGCCAGCAGTTTAAGCGGGGGGTACCAAGAGACCCAGTACTTC. It translates to CASSLSGGYQETQYF. Based on the CDR3 plus reference TRBV28 and TRBJ2-5, the full variable domain is DVKVTQSSRYLVKRTGEKVFLECVQDMDHENMFWYRQDPGLGLRLIYFSYDVKMKEKGDIPEGYSVSREKKERFSLILESASTNQTSMYLCASSLSGGYQETQYFGPGTRLLVL.

V and J are TRBV15 and TRBJ1-5; a weak D match, TRBD1 (5 bases). Trimming shortened V by 3 bases and J by 16 bases, and 19 bases separated the two germline ends. Germline CDR1 is LNHNV and CDR2 is YYDKDF (reference sequence). The CDR3 is 13 amino acids. In DNA form, the CDR3 reads TGTGCCACCAGCAGTGACGGGACCGGGGTAATACATTTT. It translates to CATSSDGTGVIHF.

For this clone: This sample includes further DNA sequences coding for the same CDR3. The chain uses TRBV27 and TRBJ2-1; no clear D. This CDR3 contains 13 residues. Trimming cost V 3 bases and J 7 bases, with 10 bases left between them. CDR1 MNHEY and CDR2 SMNVEV come from the germline V gene (reference sequence). The CDR3 here is CASSFGPGNEQFF. In DNA form, the CDR3 reads TGTGCCAGCAGTTTCGGACCCGGGAATGAGCAGTTCTTC.

The V call is TRBV5-1, the J call TRBJ2-1; 7 bases agree with TRBD2. The CDR3 extends over 14 amino acids. Losses at the gene ends were 2 bases for V and 5 bases for J; bases not matched to a gene: 4. Germline V CDR1 and CDR2: SGHRS, YFSETQ. The chain's CDR3 is CASSLFAGDNEQFF. In DNA form, the CDR3 reads TGCGCCAGCAGCTTATTCGCGGGGGACAATGAGCAGTTCTTC. Full variable domain (outside the CDR3, taken from reference TRBV5-1 and TRBJ2-1): KAGVTQTPRYLIKTRGQQVTLSCSPISGHRSVSWYQQTPGQGLQFLFEYFSETQRNKGNFPGRFSGRQFSNSRSEMNVSTLELGDSALYLCASSLFAGDNEQFFGPGTRLTVL.

V usage is TRBV15 and J usage is TRBJ2-7, with unresolved D. Germline-derived CDR1 and CDR2 are LNHNV and YYDKDF (reference sequence). The V end lost 0 bases, the J end lost 2 bases, and 14 bases lay between the germline ends. The CDR3 totals 16 residues. The CDR3 DNA sequence: TGTGCCACCAGCAGAGATAAGGCGCCCAGACCCTACGAGCAGTACTTC. Translation gives CATSRDKAPRPYEQYF.

V is TRBV9 and J is TRBJ1-5; perhaps TRBD1 as D (5 bases). This CDR3 is built from 14 residues. CDR1 SGDLS and CDR2 YYNGEE come from the germline V gene. Trimming pared 2 bases from V and 2 bases from J, leaving 8 bases between. CDR3 residues: CASSVWGGNQPQHF. The CDR3 DNA sequence: TGTGCCAGCAGCGTTTGGGGGGGCAATCAGCCCCAGCATTTT.

The CDR3 bases are TGTGCCAGCAGTTACGGACAAAGTGGGAATGAGCAGTTCTTC. Translated: CASSYGQSGNEQFF. This chain uses TRBV27 with TRBJ2-1; weak D call: TRBD1 (5 bases). Trimming took off 4 bases at V and 7 bases at J, with 14 bases between the two ends. Germline V gene lookup returns CDR1 MNHEY and CDR2 SMNVEV (reference sequence). The CDR3 totals 14 residues.

Only one count was recorded for this clone. CDR3 sequence: CASSVLADSTDTQYF. The CDR3 bases are TGTGCCAGCAGCGTCCTAGCGGATAGCACAGATACGCAGTATTTT. V usage is TRBV9 and J usage is TRBJ2-3; 7 bases agree with TRBD2. This CDR3 has 15 amino acids. The germline CDR1 and CDR2 sequences are SGDLS and YYNGEE. Losses at the gene ends were 2 bases for V and 0 bases for J; bases not matched to a gene: 3.

This clone was found once. The chain carries TRBV9 and TRBJ2-2; 12 bases align to TRBD2. V was pared by 6 bases and J by 1 base, with 1 base of the junction left unmatched. The CDR3 is 15 residues long. CDR1 and CDR2 (germline): SGDLS, YYNGEE. CDR3 DNA: TGTGCCAGCACGGGACTAGCGGGGAACACCGGGGAGCTGTTTTTT. It specifies CASTGLAGNTGELFF.

The chain carries TRBV30 and TRBJ1-2; 10 bases map to TRBD1. The CDR3 is 14 residues long. The V gene's germline CDR1 is GTSNPN and CDR2 SVGIG (reference sequence). J gave up 5 bases and V 1 base, and 4 bases lay outside the gene matches. The CDR3 loop is CAWSAGTGAYGYTF. DNA of the CDR3: TGTGCCTGGAGTGCCGGGACAGGGGCTTATGGCTACACCTTC.

The chain is built from TRBV4-1 and TRBJ2-2; D gene ambiguous. This CDR3 has 12 residues. Trimming cost V 4 bases and J 5 bases, with 5 bases left between them. CDR1 is MGHRA, CDR2 YSYEKL, per germline. The CDR3 sequence is CASSPETGELFF. CDR3 DNA: TGCGCCAGCAGCCCTGAAACCGGGGAGCTGTTTTTT.

The chain employs TRBV15 and TRBJ1-1; TRBD1 agrees at 8 bases. The CDR3 runs 15 residues. Germline CDR1 LNHNV, CDR2 YYDKDF (reference sequence). Germline trimming cut 3 bases from V and 1 base from J; bases unmatched to any gene: 4. The CDR3 here is CATSRVDRGNTEAFF. CDR3 sequence (DNA): TGTGCCACCAGCAGGGTTGACAGGGGGAACACTGAAGCTTTCTTT. The variable domain in full, with the rest retrieved from reference TRBV15 and TRBJ1-1, is DAMVIQNPRYQVTQFGKPVTLSCSQTLNHNVMYWYQQKSSQAPKLLFHYYDKDFNNEADTPDNFQSRRPNTSFCFLDIRSPGLGDTAMYLCATSRVDRGNTEAFFGQGTRLTVV.

The chain combines TRBV2 with TRBJ1-2; D might be TRBD1 (6 bases). Looked up from germline, CDR1 is SNHLY and CDR2 is FYNNEI. The CDR3 spans 14 residues. V lost 2 bases and J 2 bases, leaving 9 bases between the germline ends. The CDR3 loop reads CASSETGNNYGYTF. The CDR3 bases are TGTGCCAGCAGTGAAACAGGGAACAACTATGGCTACACCTTC.

V gene TRBV27 combines with J gene TRBJ2-1; the D gene could be TRBD1 or TRBD2 (5 bases each). Deletions cut 1 base from V and 7 bases from J, with 17 bases between. Germline V gives CDR1 MNHEY, CDR2 SMNVEV (reference sequence). This CDR3 has 16 residues. The CDR3 protein is CASSLLRPGTVNEQFF. The CDR3 DNA sequence: TGTGCCAGCAGTTTATTGCGGCCGGGGACGGTGAATGAGCAGTTCTTC.

The chain employs TRBV5-1 and TRBJ1-6; 7 nucleotides agree with TRBD1. This CDR3 has 16 amino acids. With V trimmed by 0 bases and J by 5 bases, 5 bases remained unmatched. Germline-derived CDR1 and CDR2 are SGHRS and YFSETQ. The CDR3 loop reads CASSLDGQANNSPLHF. The DNA of the CDR3 is TGCGCCAGCAGCTTGGATGGACAGGCGAATAATTCACCCCTCCACTTT.

This clone showed up just once. The V gene is TRBV19, the J gene TRBJ2-1; the match to TRBD2 covers 10 bases. The trim removed 5 bases at V and 8 bases at J, leaving 9 bases unmatched. CDR3 length equals 15 residues. Germline V CDR1 and CDR2: LNHDA, SQIVND (reference sequence). The CDR3 nucleotides read TGTGCCAGTAGTTTCGCGGCTAGCGGGAGAGATGAGCAGTTCTTC. Residues: CASSFAASGRDEQFF. The full variable domain, in which reference TRBV19 and TRBJ2-1 provide the parts outside the CDR3, is DGGITQSPKYLFRKEGQNVTLSCEQNLNHDAMYWYRQDPGQGLRLIYYSQIVNDFQKGDIAEGYSVSREKKESFPLTVTSAQKNPTAFYLCASSFAASGRDEQFFGPGTRLTVL.

The chain has TRBV4-3 and TRBJ2-7; 8 bases fit TRBD2. With V trimmed by 0 bases and J by 6 bases, 13 bases remained unmatched. The CDR3 is 17 residues long. CDR1 is LGHNA and CDR2 is YSLEER in the germline V gene. CDR3 in amino acids: CASSQDPPGTSTSEQYF. The CDR3 nucleotides are TGCGCCAGCAGCCAAGATCCCCCCGGGACTAGTACCTCCGAGCAGTACTTC.

This rearrangement joins TRBV27 to TRBJ1-5; D is possibly TRBD1 (5 bases). The CDR3 is made up of 14 amino acids. The germline CDR1 and CDR2 sequences are MNHEY and SMNVEV (reference sequence). V lost 5 bases, J lost 3 bases, and 11 bases lay in between. The chain's CDR3 is CASSARDLNQPQHF. The CDR3 DNA sequence: TGTGCCAGCAGTGCCCGGGACCTCAATCAGCCCCAGCATTTT.

The V call is TRBV27, the J call TRBJ2-1; D may be TRBD1 (7 bases). CDR3 length equals 13 residues. Germline-derived CDR1 and CDR2 are MNHEY and SMNVEV (reference sequence). V gave up 2 bases and J gave up 11 bases, with 13 bases separating them. In nucleotides, the CDR3 is TGTGCCAGCAGTTTACCCCCAGGGGGGAAGCAGTTCTTC. It translates to CASSLPPGGKQFF.